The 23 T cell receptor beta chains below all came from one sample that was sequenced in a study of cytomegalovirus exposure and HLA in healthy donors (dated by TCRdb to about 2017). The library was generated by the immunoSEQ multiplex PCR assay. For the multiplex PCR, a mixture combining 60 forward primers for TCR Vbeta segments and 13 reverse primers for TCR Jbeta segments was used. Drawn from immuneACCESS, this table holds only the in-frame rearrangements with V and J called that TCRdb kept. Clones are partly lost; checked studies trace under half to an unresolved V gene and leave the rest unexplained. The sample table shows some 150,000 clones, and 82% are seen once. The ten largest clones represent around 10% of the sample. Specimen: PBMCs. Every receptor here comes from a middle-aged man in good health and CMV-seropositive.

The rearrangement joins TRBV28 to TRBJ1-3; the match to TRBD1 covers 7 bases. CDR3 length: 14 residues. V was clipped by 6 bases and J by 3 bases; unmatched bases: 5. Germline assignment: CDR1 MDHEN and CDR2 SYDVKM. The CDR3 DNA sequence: TGTGCCAGCAGATCGACAGGGAGTGGAAACACCATATATTTT. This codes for CASRSTGSGNTIYF.

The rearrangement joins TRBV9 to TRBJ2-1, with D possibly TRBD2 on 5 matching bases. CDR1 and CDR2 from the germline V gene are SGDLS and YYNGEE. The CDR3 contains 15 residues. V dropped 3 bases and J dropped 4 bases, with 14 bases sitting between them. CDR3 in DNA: TGTGCCAGCAGCGGTGAGCCCACTAGTTACAATGAGCAGTTCTTC. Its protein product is CASSGEPTSYNEQFF.

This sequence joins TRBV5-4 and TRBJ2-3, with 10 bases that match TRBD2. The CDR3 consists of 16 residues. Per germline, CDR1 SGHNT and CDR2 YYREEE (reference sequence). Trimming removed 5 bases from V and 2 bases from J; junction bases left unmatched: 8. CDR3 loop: CASRGRLAGLTDTQYF. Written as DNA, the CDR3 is TGTGCCAGCAGGGGGCGACTAGCGGGCCTCACAGATACGCAGTATTTT.

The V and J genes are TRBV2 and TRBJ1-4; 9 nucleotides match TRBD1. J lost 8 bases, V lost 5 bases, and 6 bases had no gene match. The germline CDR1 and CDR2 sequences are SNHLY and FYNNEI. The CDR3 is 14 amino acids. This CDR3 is CASSNDRGGEKLFF. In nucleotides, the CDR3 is TGTGCCAGCAGTAACGACAGGGGGGGCGAAAAACTGTTTTTT.

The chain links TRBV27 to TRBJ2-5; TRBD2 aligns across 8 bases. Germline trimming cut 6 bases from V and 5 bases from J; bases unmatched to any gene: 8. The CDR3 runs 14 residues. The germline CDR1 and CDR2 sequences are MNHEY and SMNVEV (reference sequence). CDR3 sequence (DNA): TGTGCCAGCAGCCGCTTAGCGGGATTCGAGACCCAGTACTTC. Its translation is CASSRLAGFETQYF.

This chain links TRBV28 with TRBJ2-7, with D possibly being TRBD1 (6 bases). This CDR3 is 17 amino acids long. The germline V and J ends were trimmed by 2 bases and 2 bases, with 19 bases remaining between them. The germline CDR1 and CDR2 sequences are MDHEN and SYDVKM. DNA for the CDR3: TGTGCCAGCAGTTTAGCCGGGACAAAATACCCCCCCTACGAGCAGTACTTC. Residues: CASSLAGTKYPPYEQYF.

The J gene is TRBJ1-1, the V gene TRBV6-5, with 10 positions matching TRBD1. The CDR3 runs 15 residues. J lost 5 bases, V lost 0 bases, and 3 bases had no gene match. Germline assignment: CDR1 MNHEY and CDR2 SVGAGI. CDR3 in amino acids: CASSYSGQGGTEAFF. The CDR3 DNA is TGTGCCAGCAGTTACTCTGGACAGGGGGGAACTGAAGCTTTCTTT.

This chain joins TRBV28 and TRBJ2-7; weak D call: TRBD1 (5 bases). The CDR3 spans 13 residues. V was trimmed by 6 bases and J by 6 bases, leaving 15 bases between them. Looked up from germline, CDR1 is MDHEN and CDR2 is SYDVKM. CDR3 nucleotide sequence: TGTGCCAGCAGCATATCTCAGGGTTCCGAGCAGTACTTC. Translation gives CASSISQGSEQYF.

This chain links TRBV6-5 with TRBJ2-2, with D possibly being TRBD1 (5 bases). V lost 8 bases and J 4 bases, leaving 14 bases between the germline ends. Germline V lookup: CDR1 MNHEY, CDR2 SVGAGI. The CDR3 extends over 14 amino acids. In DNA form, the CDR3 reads TGTGCCAGCCAGCCGCGACAGCTCACCGGGGAGCTGTTTTTT. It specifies CASQPRQLTGELFF.

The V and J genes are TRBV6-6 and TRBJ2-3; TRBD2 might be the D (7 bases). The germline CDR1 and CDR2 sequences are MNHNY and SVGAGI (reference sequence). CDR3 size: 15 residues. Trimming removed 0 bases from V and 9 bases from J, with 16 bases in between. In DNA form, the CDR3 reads TGTGCCAGCAGTTACTCGAGAGGGGGGGAGACGACGCAGTATTTT. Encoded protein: CASSYSRGGETTQYF.

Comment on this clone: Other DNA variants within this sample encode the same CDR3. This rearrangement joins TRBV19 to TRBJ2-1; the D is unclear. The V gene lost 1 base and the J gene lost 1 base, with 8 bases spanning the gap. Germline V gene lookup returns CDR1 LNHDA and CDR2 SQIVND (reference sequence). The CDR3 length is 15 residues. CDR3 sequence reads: CASSIGGGSYNEQFF. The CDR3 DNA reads TGTGCCAGTAGTATAGGAGGCGGATCCTACAATGAGCAGTTCTTC.

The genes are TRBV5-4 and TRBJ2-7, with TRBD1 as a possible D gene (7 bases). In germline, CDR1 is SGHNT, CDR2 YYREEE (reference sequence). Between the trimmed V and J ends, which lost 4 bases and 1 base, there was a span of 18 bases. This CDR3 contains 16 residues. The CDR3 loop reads CASSLGGTAQSYEQYF. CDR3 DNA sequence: TGTGCCAGCAGCCTAGGGGGGACAGCCCAATCCTACGAGCAGTACTTC.

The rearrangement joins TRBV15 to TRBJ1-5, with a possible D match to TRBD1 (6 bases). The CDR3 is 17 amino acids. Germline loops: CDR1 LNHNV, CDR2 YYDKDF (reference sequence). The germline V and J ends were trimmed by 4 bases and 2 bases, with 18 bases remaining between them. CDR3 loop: CATSNPGGGGGNQPQHF. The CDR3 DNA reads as TGTGCCACCAGCAACCCGGGTGGCGGGGGCGGCAATCAGCCCCAGCATTTT.

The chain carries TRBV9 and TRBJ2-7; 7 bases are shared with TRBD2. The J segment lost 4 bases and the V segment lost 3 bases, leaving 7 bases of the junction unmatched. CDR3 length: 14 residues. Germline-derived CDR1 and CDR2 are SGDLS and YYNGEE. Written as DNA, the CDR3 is TGTGCCAGCAGCGCTGCGGGAGATCGGTACGAGCAGTACTTC. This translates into CASSAAGDRYEQYF.

DNA for the CDR3: TGCGCCAGCAGCCCTGGGACAGGAAGGGAGCTGTTTTTT. Residues: CASSPGTGRELFF. This chain connects TRBV5-1 to TRBJ2-2; 8 bases line up with TRBD1. This CDR3 is 13 amino acids long. Trimming cost V 4 bases and J 9 bases; bases outside gene matches: 5. Germline CDR1 SGHRS, CDR2 YFSETQ.

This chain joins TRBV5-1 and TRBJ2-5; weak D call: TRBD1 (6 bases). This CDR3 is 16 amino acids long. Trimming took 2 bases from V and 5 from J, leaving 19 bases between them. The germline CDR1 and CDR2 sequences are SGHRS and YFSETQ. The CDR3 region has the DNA TGCGCCAGCAGCTTAGCAGCTCACACTACAGGGGAGACCCAGTACTTC. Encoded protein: CASSLAAHTTGETQYF.

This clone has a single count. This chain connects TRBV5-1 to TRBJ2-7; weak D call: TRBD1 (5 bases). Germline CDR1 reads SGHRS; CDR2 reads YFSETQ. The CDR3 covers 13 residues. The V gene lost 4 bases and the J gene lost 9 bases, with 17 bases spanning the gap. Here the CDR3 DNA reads TGCGCCAGCAGCACTCGCGACAGAGAAAGGCAGTACTTC. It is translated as CASSTRDRERQYF. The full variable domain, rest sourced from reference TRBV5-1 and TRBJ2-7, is KAGVTQTPRYLIKTRGQQVTLSCSPISGHRSVSWYQQTPGQGLQFLFEYFSETQRNKGNFPGRFSGRQFSNSRSEMNVSTLELGDSALYLCASSTRDRERQYFGPGTRLTVT.

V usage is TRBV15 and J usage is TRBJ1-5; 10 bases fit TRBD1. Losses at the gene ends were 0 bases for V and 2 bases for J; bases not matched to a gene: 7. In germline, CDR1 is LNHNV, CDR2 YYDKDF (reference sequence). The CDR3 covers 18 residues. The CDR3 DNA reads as TGTGCCACCAGCAGAGAAGACAGGGGGCCTTTGGGCAATCAGCCCCAGCATTTT. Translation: CATSREDRGPLGNQPQHF.

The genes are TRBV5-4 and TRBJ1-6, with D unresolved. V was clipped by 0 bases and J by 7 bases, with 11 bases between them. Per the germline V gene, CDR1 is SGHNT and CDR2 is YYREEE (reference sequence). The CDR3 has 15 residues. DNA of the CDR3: TGTGCCAGCAGCTTGGTTAGAGGAAGCAATTCACCCCTCCACTTT. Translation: CASSLVRGSNSPLHF.

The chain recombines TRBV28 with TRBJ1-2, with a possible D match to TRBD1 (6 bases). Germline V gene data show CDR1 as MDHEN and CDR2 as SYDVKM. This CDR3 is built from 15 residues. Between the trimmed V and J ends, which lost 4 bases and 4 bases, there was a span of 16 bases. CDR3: CASSSPRWTVYGYTF. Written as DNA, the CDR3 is TGTGCCAGCAGTTCACCTAGATGGACAGTCTATGGCTACACCTTC.

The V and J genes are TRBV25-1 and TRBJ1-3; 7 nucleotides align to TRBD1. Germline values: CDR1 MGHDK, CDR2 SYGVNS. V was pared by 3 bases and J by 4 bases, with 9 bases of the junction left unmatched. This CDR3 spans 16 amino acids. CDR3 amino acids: CASSDSGTARGNTIYF. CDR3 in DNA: TGTGCCAGCAGTGACTCTGGGACAGCTAGGGGAAACACCATATATTTT.

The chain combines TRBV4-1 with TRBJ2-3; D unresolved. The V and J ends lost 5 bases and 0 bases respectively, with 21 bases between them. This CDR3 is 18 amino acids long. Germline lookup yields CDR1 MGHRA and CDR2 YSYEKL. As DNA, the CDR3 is TGCGCCAGCAGCTTTCTTTTAACGGGTGTCACTAGCACAGATACGCAGTATTTT. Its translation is CASSFLLTGVTSTDTQYF.

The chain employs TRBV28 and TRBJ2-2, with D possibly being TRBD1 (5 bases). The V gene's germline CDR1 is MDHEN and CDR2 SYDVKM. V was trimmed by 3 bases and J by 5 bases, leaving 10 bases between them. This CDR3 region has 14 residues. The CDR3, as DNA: TGTGCCAGCAGTTTTCGGCAGGGTACCGGGGAGCTGTTTTTT. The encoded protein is CASSFRQGTGELFF.